Each of the 25 T cell receptor beta chains below was sequenced from the same sample in a study of beta chain features in type 1 diabetes. Antigens of these TCRs are unknown. What was sequenced were expressed TCRB transcripts, since all of the isolated RNA had been reverse transcribed. The assay was immunoSEQ multiplex PCR, and TCRdb's table has in-frame clones only and misses some. The table includes about 150,000 clones, approximately 10% detected once. Whole-study findings and limits: Across all four CD4+ subsets, people with type 1 diabetes showed modestly shorter TCRB CDR3s.

The sequenced material came from central memory CD4+ T cells from blood. The receptors stem from a man aged 25 to 40 with type 1 diabetes.

This clone was seen more than once but under ten times. This rearrangement joins TRBV29-1 to TRBJ2-3; possibly TRBD1 for D (5 bases). The CDR3 sequence is 12 residues long. Trimming stripped 7 bases from V and 6 bases from J, with 14 bases between. Germline values: CDR1 SQVTM, CDR2 ANQGSEA. This CDR3 reads CSARTPGDTQYF. CDR3 in DNA: TGCAGCGCACGGACCCCAGGGGATACGCAGTATTTT.

J is TRBJ2-3 and V is TRBV21-1; TRBD1, the table's D call, was not compared with the DNA. TRBV21-1 is noted as a pseudogene. The CDR3 runs 13 residues. The DNA for the CDR3 is TGTGCCAGCACGGACACCCACACAGATACGCAGTATTTT. Its protein product is CASTDTHTDTQYF.

This clone was seen only a few times. This chain joins TRBV11-1 and TRBJ1-1; D is unresolved. The V end was cut by 1 base, the J end by 3 bases, with 6 bases between. This CDR3 is 13 amino acids long. Looked up from germline, CDR1 is SGHAT and CDR2 is FQDESV (reference sequence). The CDR3 reads CASSLDADTEAFF. The CDR3 DNA follows: TGTGCCAGCAGCTTAGATGCGGACACTGAAGCTTTCTTT.

The chain recombines TRBV14 with TRBJ2-1; 7 bases fit TRBD2. V dropped 7 bases and J dropped 12; count of bases not matched to a gene: 6. This CDR3 is 11 amino acids long. Per germline, CDR1 SGHDN and CDR2 FVKESK. CDR3: CASNQRGPQFF. The CDR3 DNA reads TGTGCCAGCAACCAGCGGGGCCCGCAGTTCTTC.

This clone has only a few counts. V gene TRBV28 combines with J gene TRBJ2-5; 9 bases align to TRBD1. Germline V gene data show CDR1 as MDHEN and CDR2 as SYDVKM. The CDR3 spans 15 residues. Trimming cost V 4 bases and J 2 bases; bases outside gene matches: 5. In nucleotides, the CDR3 is TGTGCCAGCAGTTGGGGGACAGGGAGACAAGAGACCCAGTACTTC. This translates into CASSWGTGRQETQYF.

There are a few counts of this clone. V gene TRBV7-2 combines with J gene TRBJ2-7; 7 nucleotides line up with TRBD2. V lost 3 bases, J lost 0 bases, and 5 bases stayed unmatched. CDR3 size: 15 residues. From germline, CDR1 is SGHTA and CDR2 FQGNSA. Here the CDR3 DNA reads TGTGCCAGCAGCTTGAAAGCGGGGTCCTCCTACGAGCAGTACTTC. Translating gives CASSLKAGSSYEQYF.

The table lists this clone with a few counts. This chain links TRBV9 with TRBJ1-3, with D unresolved. V lost 4 bases, J lost 0 bases, and 8 bases lay in between. The CDR3 totals 14 residues. The germline gives CDR1 SGDLS, CDR2 YYNGEE. The CDR3 DNA is TGTGCCAGCAGCAGCCCTGACTCTGGAAACACCATATATTTT. Translating it yields CASSSPDSGNTIYF.

The rearrangement links TRBV5-1 to TRBJ1-2; 8 nucleotides align to TRBD1. CDR3 length: 15 residues. Germline lookup yields CDR1 SGHRS and CDR2 YFSETQ. V gave up 4 bases and J gave up 2 bases; unmatched junction bases: 7. CDR3 DNA: TGCGCCAGCAGCCCAGGGACAGGCTGGAACTATGGCTACACCTTC. This translates into CASSPGTGWNYGYTF.

This clone was detected only a few times. The rearrangement joins TRBV11-3 to TRBJ2-2; perhaps TRBD1 as D (6 bases). Trimming removed 2 bases at V and 1 base at J, with 8 bases between. CDR1 is SGHNT and CDR2 is YENEEA in the germline V gene. The CDR3 contains 15 residues. The CDR3 loop reads CASSLSGQNTGELFF. CDR3 coding DNA: TGTGCCAGCAGCTTATCGGGACAGAACACCGGGGAGCTGTTTTTT. The complete variable domain, with remaining parts taken from reference TRBV11-3 and TRBJ2-2, reads EAGVVQSPRYKIIEKKQPVAFWCNPISGHNTLYWYLQNLGQGPELLIRYENEEAVDDSQLPKDRFSAERLKGVDSTLKIQPAELGDSAVYLCASSLSGQNTGELFFGEGSRLTVL.

The chain carries TRBV10-3 and TRBJ2-5, with D possibly TRBD1 on 6 matching bases. This CDR3 contains 14 residues. Between the trimmed V and J ends, which lost 6 bases and 5 bases, there was a span of 16 bases. CDR1 is ENHRY and CDR2 is SYGVKD in the germline V gene. The CDR3 protein is CAIRTDRDGETQYF. CDR3 nucleotide sequence: TGTGCCATCAGGACGGACAGAGACGGGGAGACCCAGTACTTC.

This clone was observed a handful of times. The chain has TRBV7-8 and TRBJ2-2; D is unresolved. Trimming removed 2 bases at V and 3 bases at J, with 7 bases between. This CDR3 has 14 residues. Germline values: CDR1 SGHVS, CDR2 FQNEAQ. The CDR3 region is CASSLQSYTGELFF. The DNA for the CDR3 is TGTGCCAGCAGCTTACAGTCCTACACCGGGGAGCTGTTTTTT.

CDR3 protein: CASSSQHPNEQFF. The CDR3 DNA reads as TGTGCCAGCAGCTCACAACACCCCAATGAGCAGTTCTTC. The chain joins TRBV7-3 to TRBJ2-1, with D uncertain. Germline V gene sequence: CDR1 SGHTA, CDR2 FQGTGA. V was pared by 4 bases and J by 6 bases, with 10 bases between. This CDR3 has 13 residues. Looking up the rest from reference TRBV7-3 and TRBJ2-1 gives the full variable domain: GAGVSQTPSNKVTEKGKYVELRCDPISGHTALYWYRQSLGQGPEFLIYFQGTGAADDSGLPNDRFFAVRPEGSVSTLKIQRTERGDSAVYLCASSSQHPNEQFFGPGTRLTVL.

This clone has just a few counts. The chain combines TRBV18 with TRBJ2-5; TRBD1 matches 7 bases. CDR1 KGHSH and CDR2 LQKENI come from the germline V gene. This CDR3 spans 13 amino acids. V was pared by 5 bases and J by 5 bases, with 5 bases of the junction left unmatched. The CDR3 loop is CASSSGQPETQYF. CDR3 bases: TGTGCCAGCTCATCGGGACAGCCCGAGACCCAGTACTTC.

This rearrangement joins TRBV4-2 to TRBJ1-2; 12 bases map to TRBD1. CDR1 is LGHNA, CDR2 YNFKEQ, per germline. CDR3 length equals 15 residues. Trimming removed 0 bases from V and 11 bases from J; junction bases left unmatched: 7. The CDR3 spells CASSQEYTGQGAYTF. CDR3 nucleotide sequence: TGTGCCAGCAGCCAAGAGTATACGGGACAGGGGGCATACACCTTC.

In this sample, this clone turned up a few times. The rearrangement joins TRBV10-3 to TRBJ2-6; 7 bases map to TRBD2. V was clipped by 4 bases and J by 0 bases; unmatched bases: 12. The CDR3 covers 19 residues. Germline V gene lookup returns CDR1 ENHRY and CDR2 SYGVKD. The CDR3: CAISGWEAGARSGANVLTF. CDR3 DNA sequence: TGTGCCATCAGTGGATGGGAGGCGGGAGCCCGCTCTGGGGCCAACGTCCTGACTTTC.

This chain connects TRBV18 to TRBJ2-6, with D possibly TRBD1 on 6 matching bases. The germline V gene encodes CDR1 KGHSH and CDR2 LQKENI. The CDR3 is 18 residues long. V shed 3 bases and J shed 0 bases, with 15 bases lying between them. CDR3 sequence: CASSPTLQGNSGANVLTF. CDR3 coding DNA: TGTGCCAGCTCACCGACTCTACAGGGTAACTCTGGGGCCAACGTCCTGACTTTC.

Details on this clone: This CDR3 is also generated by other DNA sequences in the sample. V and J are TRBV7-2 and TRBJ2-7; D unresolved. This CDR3 is 14 amino acids long. Trimming took 3 bases from V and 0 from J, leaving 9 bases between them. Germline V gives CDR1 SGHTA, CDR2 FQGNSA. CDR3 sequence reads: CASSFSRSSYEQYF. Written as DNA, the CDR3 is TGTGCCAGCAGCTTTAGCCGGAGCTCCTACGAGCAGTACTTC. The full variable domain, completed using reference TRBV7-2 and TRBJ2-7, is GAGVSQSPSNKVTEKGKDVELRCDPISGHTALYWYRQSLGQGLEFLIYFQGNSAPDKSGLPSDRFSAERTGGSVSTLTIQRTQQEDSAVYLCASSFSRSSYEQYFGPGTRLTVT.

This clone occurred a few times. This chain uses TRBV25-1 with TRBJ2-7; D is possibly TRBD2 (6 bases). Germline CDR1 reads MGHDK; CDR2 reads SYGVNS. V lost 6 bases and J 9 bases, leaving 21 bases between the germline ends. The CDR3 consists of 14 residues. The CDR3 DNA reads as TGTGCCAGCAGCCCCGGAGGGATGACTTCGGCGCAGTACTTC. It yields the protein CASSPGGMTSAQYF.

J is TRBJ2-7 and V is TRBV11-2, with D tentatively TRBD2 (5 bases). Between the trimmed V and J ends, which lost 1 base and 2 bases, there was a span of 12 bases. CDR1 and CDR2 (germline): SGHAT, FQNNGV. The CDR3 loop spans 15 amino acids. The CDR3 protein is CASSLVVGITYEQYF. CDR3 in DNA: TGTGCCAGCAGCTTAGTTGTCGGGATTACCTACGAGCAGTACTTC.

This clone was counted between two and nine times. This chain joins TRBV28 and TRBJ1-4; D gene ambiguous. CDR1 is MDHEN, CDR2 SYDVKM, per germline. Trimming removed 10 bases from V and 5 bases from J, with 11 bases in between. The CDR3 sequence is 12 residues long. CDR3 sequence: CATYSYNEKLFF. CDR3 DNA sequence: TGTGCCACCTACAGTTACAATGAAAAACTGTTTTTT.

The chain links TRBV6-1 to TRBJ1-5; D gene unclear. The CDR3 covers 12 residues. Germline V gene data show CDR1 as MNHNS and CDR2 as SASEGT. The V end lost 5 bases, the J end lost 7 bases, and 9 bases lay between the germline ends. The CDR3 is CASSPEVQPQHF. Here the CDR3 DNA reads TGTGCCAGCAGTCCAGAGGTCCAGCCCCAGCATTTT.

The V and J genes are TRBV29-1 and TRBJ2-7, with 13 positions matching TRBD2. Losses at the gene ends were 7 bases for V and 0 bases for J; bases not matched to a gene: 6. Germline values: CDR1 SQVTM, CDR2 ANQGSEA. The CDR3 consists of 15 residues. The CDR3 region has the DNA TGCAGCGGGACTAGCGGGAGTTTTAGCTCCTACGAGCAGTACTTC. This translates into CSGTSGSFSSYEQYF.

The chain employs TRBV28 and TRBJ1-2; 7 bases are shared with TRBD1. The CDR3 is made up of 15 amino acids. J gave up 4 bases and V 4 bases, and 9 bases lay outside the gene matches. CDR1 MDHEN and CDR2 SYDVKM come from the germline V gene. The CDR3 sequence is CASSSPGTASYGYTF. CDR3 coding DNA: TGTGCCAGCAGTTCACCTGGGACAGCCTCCTATGGCTACACCTTC.

This sequence joins TRBV11-2 and TRBJ2-5; a possible D gene is TRBD2 (6 bases). There are 12 residues in the CDR3. V lost 5 bases, J lost 4 bases, and 8 bases lay in between. Germline V lookup: CDR1 SGHAT, CDR2 FQNNGV. Here the CDR3 reads CASSPTRETQYF. Written as DNA, the CDR3 is TGTGCCAGCAGCCCGACTAGAGAGACCCAGTACTTC.

The V gene is TRBV5-4, the J gene TRBJ2-1, with 12 bases matching TRBD2. CDR1 is SGHNT and CDR2 is YYREEE in the germline V gene (reference sequence). J gave up 6 bases and V 4 bases, and 8 bases lay outside the gene matches. This CDR3 region has 16 residues. This chain's CDR3 is CASSLRLAGAPNEQFF. The CDR3 coding sequence is TGTGCCAGCAGCCTTAGACTAGCGGGAGCTCCCAATGAGCAGTTCTTC.